Listed here are 21 T cell receptor beta chains from one sample, sequenced in a study of a mutant IDH1 vaccine in newly diagnosed glioma. The antigens of these receptors remain unknown. Measured with immunoSEQ multiplex PCR; TCRdb has only the in-frame clones, and not every one. The sample lists some 31,000 clones; approximately 84% were seen once. Sample time point: week 47, end of study. Mutant IDH1 20-mer peptide, at 300 ug, made up each vaccine dose, with topical imiquimod. The sequencing here drew on PBMCs, taken from a glioma patient whose treatment included an IDH1 peptide vaccine. All receptors derive from a man younger than 45 with glioma.

This clone appeared a single time. The V call is TRBV19, the J call TRBJ1-2, with D perhaps TRBD1 (5 bases). There are 17 residues in the CDR3. Germline CDR1 reads LNHDA; CDR2 reads SQIVND (reference sequence). Trimming took off 6 bases at V and 0 bases at J, with 20 bases between the two ends. The CDR3 reads CASSIYSSTDANYGYTF. The CDR3 nucleotides are TGTGCCAGTAGCATTTACAGCTCGACAGATGCTAACTATGGCTACACCTTC.

A note on this clone: This CDR3 is also generated by other DNA sequences in the sample. The chain is built from TRBV29-1 and TRBJ1-2; no clear D. This CDR3 has 13 residues. V was cut by 1 base and J by 0 bases, with 6 bases left in between. The germline V gene has CDR1 SQVTM and CDR2 ANQGSEA. The CDR3: CSVEGRANYGYTF. The CDR3 DNA reads as TGCAGCGTTGAAGGCAGAGCTAACTATGGCTACACCTTC.

The rearrangement links TRBV29-1 to TRBJ2-4; no clear D. Trimming removed 6 bases from V and 0 bases from J, with 12 bases in between. Germline CDR1 is SQVTM and CDR2 is ANQGSEA. The CDR3 totals 14 residues. The CDR3 DNA reads TGCAGCGTGAGGTCACACCTAGCCAAAAACATTCAGTACTTC. Encoded protein: CSVRSHLAKNIQYF.

V gene TRBV14 combines with J gene TRBJ1-3, with D maybe TRBD1 (6 bases). V was trimmed by 4 bases and J by 3 bases, leaving 7 bases between them. Germline loops: CDR1 SGHDN, CDR2 FVKESK. The CDR3 runs 13 residues. CDR3 sequence reads: CASSLTGGNTIYF. The CDR3 bases are TGTGCCAGCAGCCTGACAGGTGGAAACACCATATATTTT.

The rearrangement uses TRBV7-2 and TRBJ1-2, with D uncertain. Trimming stripped 5 bases from V and 3 bases from J, with 13 bases between. The germline gives CDR1 SGHTA, CDR2 FQGNSA. The CDR3 runs 14 residues. CDR3 loop: CASSPRAEDYGYTF. CDR3 DNA sequence: TGTGCCAGCAGCCCTCGGGCAGAGGACTATGGCTACACCTTC.

This clone was observed once. The V gene is TRBV29-1, the J gene TRBJ1-2; D uncertain. CDR1 SQVTM and CDR2 ANQGSEA come from the germline V gene. There are 12 residues in the CDR3. The V and J ends lost 3 bases and 6 bases respectively, with 11 bases between them. In DNA, the CDR3 is TGCAGCGTTGAGGACGAGGGTCATGGCTACACCTTC. It encodes CSVEDEGHGYTF.

The rearrangement links TRBV29-1 to TRBJ1-1; TRBD1 agrees at 8 bases. From germline, CDR1 is SQVTM and CDR2 ANQGSEA. Germline trimming cut 5 bases from V and 3 bases from J; bases unmatched to any gene: 8. The CDR3 is made up of 14 amino acids. The CDR3 DNA sequence: TGCAGCGTTCGGCCAGGGGGCCGGGACACTGAAGCTTTCTTT. It yields the protein CSVRPGGRDTEAFF.

Written as DNA, the CDR3 is TGCAGCGGGGGAAAGGGACTAGCCGCGTACGGGACCCAGTACTTC. Translating it yields CSGGKGLAAYGTQYF. This sequence joins TRBV29-1 and TRBJ2-5; 9 bases match TRBD2. The CDR3 spans 15 residues. V trimming: 7 bases; J trimming: 7 bases; junction bases outside the gene matches: 16. Germline-derived CDR1 and CDR2 are SQVTM and ANQGSEA.

This clone was picked up a small number of times. V gene TRBV19 combines with J gene TRBJ1-5; D is undetermined. V was trimmed by 2 bases and J by 2 bases, leaving 10 bases between them. Per germline, CDR1 LNHDA and CDR2 SQIVND (reference sequence). The CDR3 extends over 15 amino acids. Here the CDR3 reads CASSIIRTGNQPQHF. The CDR3 coding sequence is TGTGCCAGTAGTATAATCCGCACAGGCAATCAGCCCCAGCATTTT.

This clone was observed once. The chain combines TRBV7-2 with TRBJ2-7; no reliable D call. CDR1 is SGHTA, CDR2 FQGNSA, per germline. Trimming pared 0 bases from V and 7 bases from J, leaving 7 bases between. CDR3 length equals 12 residues. The CDR3 DNA is TGTGCCAGCAGCTTAGCGGTCGGGGAGCAGTACTTC. It encodes CASSLAVGEQYF.

The chain combines TRBV5-1 with TRBJ1-2, with 8 positions matching TRBD1. The germline gives CDR1 SGHRS, CDR2 YFSETQ. The CDR3 consists of 14 residues. V lost 4 bases and J lost 4; bases outside the gene matches: 6. The CDR3 sequence: CASSEGTGGYGYTF. CDR3 DNA: TGCGCCAGCAGCGAAGGAACAGGGGGCTATGGCTACACCTTC.

The chain employs TRBV11-2 and TRBJ2-2, with D perhaps TRBD1 (6 bases). Trimming cost V 1 base and J 1 base, with 16 bases left between them. Germline V gives CDR1 SGHAT, CDR2 FQNNGV. This CDR3 comprises 18 residues. The CDR3 loop is CASSLALSGTRNTGELFF. The CDR3 DNA reads as TGTGCCAGCAGCTTAGCCCTCTCTGGGACAAGGAACACCGGGGAGCTGTTTTTT.

The V call is TRBV6-5, the J call TRBJ2-5; possibly TRBD2 for D (6 bases). There are 13 residues in the CDR3. Germline V lookup: CDR1 MNHEY, CDR2 SVGAGI. The V gene lost 6 bases and the J gene lost 2 bases, with 10 bases spanning the gap. CDR3 in DNA: TGTGCCAGCAGGGGGACTTTACAAGAGACCCAGTACTTC. It specifies CASRGTLQETQYF.

This sequence joins TRBV6-1 and TRBJ1-3; D not certain. CDR1 is MNHNS and CDR2 is SASEGT in the germline V gene. Trimming stripped 0 bases from V and 1 base from J, with 10 bases between. This CDR3 has 16 amino acids. CDR3 DNA: TGTGCCAGCAGTGAAGCGCGTGGGTATTCTGGAAACACCATATATTTT. It encodes CASSEARGYSGNTIYF.

The count of this clone is one. The CDR3 sequence: CASSDWASRYEQFF. CDR3 in DNA: TGTGCCAGCAGTGACTGGGCTAGTAGGTATGAGCAGTTCTTC. The rearrangement uses TRBV2 and TRBJ2-1; D remains ambiguous. The length of the CDR3 is 14 residues. The germline V and J ends were trimmed by 3 bases and 8 bases, with 14 bases remaining between them. Germline-derived CDR1 and CDR2 are SNHLY and FYNNEI. Using reference TRBV2 and TRBJ2-1 for the parts outside the CDR3, the full variable domain is EPEVTQTPSHQVTQMGQEVILRCVPISNHLYFYWYRQILGQKVEFLVSFYNNEISEKSEIFDDQFSVERPDGSNFTLKIRSTKLEDSAMYFCASSDWASRYEQFFGPGTRLTVL.

V gene TRBV4-3 combines with J gene TRBJ1-5; D ambiguous. Deletions cut 1 base from V and 0 bases from J, with 7 bases between. From germline, CDR1 is LGHNA and CDR2 YSLEER. The CDR3 length is 15 residues. CDR3 sequence (DNA): TGCGCCAGCAGCCAAGGGACTTATAGCAATCAGCCCCAGCATTTT. It is translated as CASSQGTYSNQPQHF.

V and J are TRBV7-9 and TRBJ2-7; 10 positions agree with TRBD1. With V trimmed by 5 bases and J by 5 bases, 9 bases remained unmatched. Germline V gene data show CDR1 as SEHNR and CDR2 as FQNEAQ (reference sequence). The CDR3 loop spans 15 amino acids. CDR3 amino acids: CASSRGQGDVNEQYF. In DNA, the CDR3 is TGTGCCAGCAGCAGAGGACAGGGGGATGTTAACGAGCAGTACTTC.

The chain combines TRBV6-5 with TRBJ2-7; unclear D gene. Germline CDR1 reads MNHEY; CDR2 reads SVGAGI. The V end lost 0 bases, the J end lost 3 bases, and 12 bases lay between the germline ends. CDR3 length: 15 amino acids. The CDR3 protein is CASSYSASLVYEQYF. The CDR3 coding sequence is TGTGCCAGCAGTTACTCAGCTAGTCTTGTCTACGAGCAGTACTTC.

This chain uses TRBV11-1 with TRBJ1-1; weak D call: TRBD1 (6 bases). There are 13 residues in the CDR3. V lost 5 bases and J 5 bases, leaving 12 bases between the germline ends. Per germline, CDR1 SGHAT and CDR2 FQDESV (reference sequence). The CDR3 loop reads CASSRAGATEAFF. In DNA form, the CDR3 reads TGTGCCAGCAGCAGAGCAGGGGCGACTGAAGCTTTCTTT.

The J gene is TRBJ2-7, the V gene TRBV5-1; D may be TRBD1 (6 bases). This CDR3 contains 16 residues. Germline assignment: CDR1 SGHRS and CDR2 YFSETQ. Deletions cut 3 bases from V and 4 bases from J, with 20 bases between. CDR3 residues: CASSWARDPGTYEQYF. In DNA form, the CDR3 reads TGCGCCAGCAGCTGGGCCCGGGACCCGGGGACATACGAGCAGTACTTC.

CDR3 DNA: TGTGCCAGCAGTCGGACAGGGCGGGAGACCCAGTACTTC. The encoded protein is CASSRTGRETQYF. The rearrangement uses TRBV6-1 and TRBJ2-5; TRBD1 aligns across 8 bases. J gave up 5 bases and V 5 bases, and 4 bases lay outside the gene matches. The CDR3 is 13 amino acids. Germline loops: CDR1 MNHNS, CDR2 SASEGT.